This passage covers 10 T cell receptor beta chains from one sample sequenced in a study of cytomegalovirus exposure and HLA in healthy donors. Primers for the PCR totalled 60 Vbeta and 13 Jbeta. TCRdb's copy holds only in-frame clones and misses some; the assay was immunoSEQ multiplex PCR. The table has 100,000 or so clones, more than 75% seen once. Specimen: PBMCs. The receptors come from a man aged 18 to 30 in good health and CMV-seronegative.

This chain joins TRBV4-1 and TRBJ2-6; 9 nucleotides agree with TRBD1. Germline V CDR1 and CDR2: MGHRA, YSYEKL. The CDR3 has 18 residues. Unmatched junction bases numbered 8, after V lost 5 bases and J lost 0 bases. Here the CDR3 reads CASSARQGGYSGANVLTF. The CDR3 region has the DNA TGCGCCAGCAGCGCCCGACAGGGGGGTTACTCTGGGGCCAACGTCCTGACTTTC.

This clone was recorded only once. The junction shows a germline mismatch at one end, possibly a read error. The chain uses TRBV7-9 and TRBJ1-2, with a weak D call TRBD1 (5 bases). Germline V gives CDR1 SEHNR, CDR2 FQNEAQ (reference sequence). The CDR3 spans 15 residues. The CDR3 protein is CSSSSKQGTNYGYTF. As DNA, the CDR3 is TGTTCCAGCAGCTCCAAGCAGGGAACTAACTATGGCTACACCTTC.

The chain combines TRBV19 with TRBJ2-2, with 14 positions matching TRBD2. CDR3 size: 17 residues. CDR1 and CDR2 (germline): LNHDA, SQIVND (reference sequence). J was trimmed by 2 bases and V by 10 bases; bases with no gene match: 9. The CDR3 protein is CATLRTSGGLNTGELFF. The DNA for the CDR3 is TGTGCCACCTTGAGGACTAGCGGGGGGCTAAACACCGGGGAGCTGTTTTTT.

This sequence joins TRBV6-5 and TRBJ1-1, with D perhaps matching TRBD1 (5 bases). The CDR3 has 14 amino acids. Trimming removed 0 bases from V and 10 bases from J, with 15 bases in between. Germline CDR1 and CDR2: MNHEY and SVGAGI. The DNA of the CDR3 is TGTGCCAGCAGTTACTCGAGGGGCGGGATAGGAGCTTTCTTT. This encodes CASSYSRGGIGAFF.

V is TRBV5-8 and J is TRBJ2-7; 10 nucleotides match TRBD1. After removal of 2 bases from V and 5 bases from J, the junction contained 7 bases not matched to a gene. CDR1 is SGHTS, CDR2 YDEGEE, per germline. The CDR3 contains 15 residues. CDR3 loop: CASSFGQGGVNEQYF. The CDR3 bases are TGTGCCAGCAGCTTCGGACAGGGGGGAGTGAACGAGCAGTACTTC.

This clone came up once. The rearrangement uses TRBV7-9 and TRBJ1-4; 8 nucleotides line up with TRBD1. After removal of 3 bases from V and 5 bases from J, the junction contained 5 bases not matched to a gene. The CDR3 is 15 amino acids. CDR1 is SEHNR and CDR2 is FQNEAQ in the germline V gene (reference sequence). The CDR3 sequence is CASSFGQGGNEKLFF. Here the CDR3 DNA reads TGTGCCAGCAGCTTCGGACAGGGCGGGAATGAAAAACTGTTTTTT.

This chain uses TRBV6-4 with TRBJ2-3; 11 bases line up with TRBD2. Germline lookup yields CDR1 MRHNA and CDR2 SNTAGT. The V and J ends lost 4 bases and 6 bases, in that order; junction bases with no gene match: 6. The length of the CDR3 is 15 residues. In DNA form, the CDR3 reads TGTGCCAGCAGTGCCGGGGGACTAGCGGTTGATACGCAGTATTTT. Protein: CASSAGGLAVDTQYF.

The gene calls are TRBV19 and TRBJ2-7, with TRBD1 matching 7 bases. Germline lookup yields CDR1 LNHDA and CDR2 SQIVND (reference sequence). J gave up 2 bases and V 7 bases, and 8 bases lay outside the gene matches. The CDR3 runs to 14 residues. The CDR3 coding sequence is TGTGCCAGTACCTCTGACAGGGCGCCCTACGAGCAGTACTTC. Translated, it gives CASTSDRAPYEQYF.

This rearrangement joins TRBV9 to TRBJ2-7; weak D call: TRBD1 (5 bases). V lost 2 bases and J lost 4, with 13 bases in between. CDR1 is SGDLS, CDR2 YYNGEE, per germline. CDR3 length: 14 amino acids. The CDR3: CASSVGLSGYEQYF. The DNA for the CDR3 is TGTGCCAGCAGCGTGGGGCTCTCTGGGTACGAGCAGTACTTC.

The rearrangement uses TRBV19 and TRBJ1-3; perhaps TRBD1 as D (5 bases). The germline V gene encodes CDR1 LNHDA and CDR2 SQIVND (reference sequence). CDR3 length equals 14 residues. Trimming pared 8 bases from V and 0 bases from J, leaving 11 bases between. CDR3 sequence: CASGAVHSGNTIYF. DNA of the CDR3: TGTGCCAGTGGGGCAGTTCACTCTGGAAACACCATATATTTT.